Below, 17 T cell receptor beta chains from the same sample are listed, as sequenced in a study of shared clonotypes between healthy human individuals. The assay was immunoSEQ multiplex PCR, and TCRdb's table has in-frame clones only and misses some. The profile shows fewer than 550,000 clones, 60% to 80% of them singletons. Sequences were obtained from PBMCs. The receptors were sampled from a woman aged 40-49 years in good health. Some clones in this sample may be carry-over from other donors' samples.

This CDR3 is CATQDRGGHRPYEQYF. CDR3 DNA sequence: TGTGCCACACAAGACCGGGGGGGACATCGTCCCTACGAGCAGTACTTC. The chain recombines TRBV28 with TRBJ2-7, with TRBD2 matching over 8 bases. With V trimmed by 10 bases and J by 2 bases, 16 bases remained unmatched. CDR1 is MDHEN and CDR2 is SYDVKM in the germline V gene. There are 16 residues in the CDR3.

This chain links TRBV18 with TRBJ2-7; unclear D gene. Between the trimmed V and J ends, which lost 2 bases and 0 bases, there was a span of 5 bases. The CDR3 spans 13 residues. Per the germline V gene, CDR1 is KGHSH and CDR2 is LQKENI. The CDR3, as DNA: TGTGCCAGCTCACCAGTTCCCTCCTACGAGCAGTACTTC. It yields the protein CASSPVPSYEQYF.

This rearrangement joins TRBV5-5 to TRBJ2-2; tentative D call: TRBD1 (6 bases). Looked up from germline, CDR1 is SGHKS and CDR2 is YYEKEE (reference sequence). V was clipped by 4 bases and J by 2 bases, with 15 bases between them. The CDR3 length is 16 residues. This CDR3 is CASSKDSSFNTGELFF. In DNA, the CDR3 is TGTGCCAGCAGCAAGGACAGTAGTTTTAACACCGGGGAGCTGTTTTTT.

There are a few counts of this clone. V is TRBV7-8 and J is TRBJ2-3; D is uncertain. CDR3 size: 13 residues. Looked up from germline, CDR1 is SGHVS and CDR2 is FQNEAQ. The ends were cut back, 3 bases at V and 4 bases at J, with 8 bases in the middle. The CDR3 DNA follows: TGTGCCAGCAGCTTTAATTCTCCAGATACGCAGTATTTT. As protein: CASSFNSPDTQYF.

J is TRBJ2-6 and V is TRBV7-9; D is uncertain. The CDR3 has 17 amino acids. CDR1 is SEHNR and CDR2 is FQNEAQ in the germline V gene (reference sequence). V dropped 0 bases and J dropped 0 bases, with 9 bases sitting between them. CDR3 region: CASSLAQGISGANVLTF. CDR3 coding DNA: TGTGCCAGCAGCTTAGCGCAAGGGATCTCTGGGGCCAACGTCCTGACTTTC.

The CDR3 nucleotides read TGTGCCAGCAGTTCATCAGGGGGCCCCAATCAGCCCCAGCATTTT. Its protein product is CASSSSGGPNQPQHF. The genes are TRBV27 and TRBJ1-5; 8 bases map to TRBD1. The CDR3 is made up of 15 amino acids. The germline V gene encodes CDR1 MNHEY and CDR2 SMNVEV (reference sequence). V gave up 4 bases and J gave up 3 bases; unmatched junction bases: 5.

The rearrangement uses TRBV10-1 and TRBJ2-3; perhaps TRBD1 as D (5 bases). CDR1 and CDR2 from the germline V gene are WNHNN and SYGVQD (reference sequence). This CDR3 is 15 amino acids long. Trimming removed 3 bases from V and 3 bases from J, with 13 bases in between. The CDR3 region is CASSDYQGSTDTQYF. CDR3 nucleotide sequence: TGCGCCAGCAGTGACTACCAGGGCTCGACAGATACGCAGTATTTT.

This clone has just a few counts. V and J are TRBV28 and TRBJ2-7, with D uncertain. Germline V CDR1 and CDR2: MDHEN, SYDVKM. The V end was cut by 6 bases, the J end by 2 bases, with 14 bases between. The CDR3 extends over 14 amino acids. In DNA, the CDR3 is TGTGCCAGCAGGGCCTCTGGGCCACCCTACGAGCAGTACTTC. Its translation is CASRASGPPYEQYF.

V usage is TRBV18 and J usage is TRBJ2-1, with D tentatively TRBD1 or TRBD2 (5 bases each). Germline V gene lookup returns CDR1 KGHSH and CDR2 LQKENI. V lost 2 bases to trimming and J lost 0 bases, with 14 bases between them. This CDR3 is built from 17 residues. The CDR3 loop is CASSPMRGDASYNEQFF. The CDR3 coding sequence is TGTGCCAGCTCACCAATGAGGGGAGATGCCTCCTACAATGAGCAGTTCTTC.

The chain carries TRBV14 and TRBJ2-2; tentative D call: TRBD1 (6 bases). With 3 bases removed from V and 7 bases from J, the gap between germline ends came to 12 bases. Germline loops: CDR1 SGHDN, CDR2 FVKESK. The CDR3 contains 14 residues. The CDR3 nucleotides are TGTGCCAGCAGCCAGGCACGAGGGGGCGGGGAGCTGTTTTTT. Protein product: CASSQARGGGELFF.

Written as DNA, the CDR3 is TGCGCCAGCAGCCAAGCCCCAGGGGGCGGGAATGAGCAGTTCTTC. Protein product: CASSQAPGGGNEQFF. The chain carries TRBV4-3 and TRBJ2-1; 8 bases align to TRBD1. CDR1 LGHNA and CDR2 YSLEER come from the germline V gene. The CDR3 totals 15 residues. Trimming at V came to 1 base and at J to 7 bases, leaving 6 bases not matched to a gene.

In DNA form, the CDR3 reads TGTGCCAGCAGCCCTAGACACCGAAAATTACAGTTCTTC. Its protein is CASSPRHRKLQFF. The chain recombines TRBV9 with TRBJ2-1; D not resolved. Between the trimmed V and J ends, which lost 4 bases and 13 bases, there was a span of 18 bases. CDR1 is SGDLS, CDR2 YYNGEE, per germline. CDR3 length equals 13 residues.

The chain employs TRBV7-8 and TRBJ1-2; a possible D gene is TRBD1 (5 bases). V lost 5 bases and J 7 bases, leaving 20 bases between the germline ends. Germline CDR1 and CDR2: SGHVS and FQNEAQ. CDR3 size: 15 residues. The CDR3: CASSPDGAGTFGYTF. The CDR3 DNA follows: TGTGCCAGCAGCCCCGATGGGGCAGGGACCTTTGGCTACACCTTC.

The chain employs TRBV29-1 and TRBJ1-2; TRBD1 aligns across 7 bases. Losses at the gene ends were 3 bases for V and 0 bases for J; bases not matched to a gene: 1. Germline values: CDR1 SQVTM, CDR2 ANQGSEA. The CDR3 contains 13 residues. DNA of the CDR3: TGCAGCGTTGACAGGGGGTCTAACTATGGCTACACCTTC. This encodes CSVDRGSNYGYTF.

The chain is built from TRBV6-5 and TRBJ2-1, with D possibly TRBD2 on 5 matching bases. Per the germline V gene, CDR1 is MNHEY and CDR2 is SVGAGI. V lost 2 bases to trimming and J lost 9 bases, with 11 bases between them. This CDR3 is built from 13 residues. CDR3 protein: CASSYNVRGEQFF. CDR3 sequence (DNA): TGTGCCAGCAGTTACAATGTTCGGGGTGAGCAGTTCTTC.

This clone was picked up many times. The genes are TRBV11-2 and TRBJ2-2; D might be TRBD2 (6 bases). Trimming stripped 2 bases from V and 5 bases from J, with 15 bases between. The CDR3 consists of 16 residues. Germline CDR1 and CDR2: SGHAT and FQNNGV. The DNA of the CDR3 is TGTGCCAGCAGCTTACATCCGGGACTGGGGACCGGGGAGCTGTTTTTT. Protein: CASSLHPGLGTGELFF.

CDR3 nucleotides: TGTGCCAGCACTCAAACCATAGCGGGAGAAGGCACCGGGGAGCTGTTTTTT. Translation: CASTQTIAGEGTGELFF. The chain joins TRBV7-8 to TRBJ2-2; 9 bases are a match to TRBD2. V was pared by 7 bases and J by 4 bases, with 13 bases of the junction left unmatched. This CDR3 region has 17 residues. The germline V gene has CDR1 SGHVS and CDR2 FQNEAQ.